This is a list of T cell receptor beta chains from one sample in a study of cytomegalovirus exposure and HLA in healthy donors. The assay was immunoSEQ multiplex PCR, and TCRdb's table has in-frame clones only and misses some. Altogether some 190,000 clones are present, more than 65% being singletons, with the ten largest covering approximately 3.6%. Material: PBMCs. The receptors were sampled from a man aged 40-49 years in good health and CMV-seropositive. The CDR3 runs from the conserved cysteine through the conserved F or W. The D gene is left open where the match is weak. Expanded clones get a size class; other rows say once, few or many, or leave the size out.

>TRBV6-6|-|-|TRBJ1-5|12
CASRARNQPQHF
TGTGCCAGCAGGGCACGCAATCAGCCCCAGCATTTT
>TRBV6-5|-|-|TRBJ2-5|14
CASSYSGGGETQYF
TGTGCCAGCAGTTACTCGGGAGGAGGAGAGACCCAGTACTTC
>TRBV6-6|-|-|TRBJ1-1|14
CASTTQGRNTEAFF
TGTGCCAGCACGACCCAGGGGAGGAACACTGAAGCTTTCTTT
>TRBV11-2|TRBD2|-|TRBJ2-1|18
CASSLARGGGRAHNEQFF
TGTGCCAGCAGCTTAGCCCGAGGAGGCGGGAGGGCCCACAATGAGCAGTTCTTC
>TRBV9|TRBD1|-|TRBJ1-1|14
CASSVVRGTGEAFF
TGTGCCAGCAGCGTAGTTCGAGGGACAGGAGAAGCTTTCTTT
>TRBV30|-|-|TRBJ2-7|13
CAWSVPPLREQYF
TGTGCCTGGAGTGTACCCCCACTACGCGAGCAGTACTTC
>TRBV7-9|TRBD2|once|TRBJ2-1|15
CASSPGLGPYNEQFF
TGTGCCAGCAGCCCGGGACTAGGGCCTTACAATGAGCAGTTCTTC
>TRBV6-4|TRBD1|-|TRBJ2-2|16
CASSDTGQGAVGELFF
TGTGCCAGCAGTGACACGGGACAGGGGGCCGTCGGGGAGCTGTTTTTT
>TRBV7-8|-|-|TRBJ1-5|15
CASSRTQGFNQPQHF
TGTGCCAGCAGCCGCACCCAGGGGTTCAATCAGCCCCAGCATTTT
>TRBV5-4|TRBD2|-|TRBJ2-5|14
CASSTRGDQETQYF
TGTGCCAGCAGTACTCGGGGGGACCAAGAGACCCAGTACTTC
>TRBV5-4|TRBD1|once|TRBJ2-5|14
CASSSPGGQETQYF
TGTGCCAGCAGCTCTCCAGGGGGACAAGAGACCCAGTACTTC
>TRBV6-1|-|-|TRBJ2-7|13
CASSVSRGDEQYF
TGTGCCAGCAGTGTGTCCAGGGGAGACGAGCAGTACTTC
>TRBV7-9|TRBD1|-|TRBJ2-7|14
CASSKDRGLDEQYF
TGTGCCAGCAGCAAGGACAGGGGGCTTGACGAGCAGTACTTC
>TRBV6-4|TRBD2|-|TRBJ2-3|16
CASSDSSGGPTDTQYF
TGTGCCAGCAGTGACTCTAGCGGGGGGCCCACAGATACGCAGTATTTT
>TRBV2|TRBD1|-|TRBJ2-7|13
CASYRTGTYEQYF
TGTGCCAGCTATCGGACAGGGACCTACGAGCAGTACTTC
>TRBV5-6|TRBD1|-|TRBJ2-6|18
CASSSLKGQETGANVLTF
TGTGCCAGCAGCTCTTTAAAGGGACAGGAAACTGGGGCCAACGTCCTGACTTTC
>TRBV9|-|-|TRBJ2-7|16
CASSVAGDSVLYEQYF
TGTGCCAGCAGCGTCGCAGGGGATAGCGTTCTCTACGAGCAGTACTTC
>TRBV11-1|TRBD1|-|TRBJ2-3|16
CASRKKQGALVDTQYF
TGTGCCAGCAGAAAAAAACAGGGGGCGCTTGTAGATACGCAGTATTTT
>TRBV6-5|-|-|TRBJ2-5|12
CASTSSSETQYF
TGTGCCAGCACGTCGAGTTCGGAGACCCAGTACTTC